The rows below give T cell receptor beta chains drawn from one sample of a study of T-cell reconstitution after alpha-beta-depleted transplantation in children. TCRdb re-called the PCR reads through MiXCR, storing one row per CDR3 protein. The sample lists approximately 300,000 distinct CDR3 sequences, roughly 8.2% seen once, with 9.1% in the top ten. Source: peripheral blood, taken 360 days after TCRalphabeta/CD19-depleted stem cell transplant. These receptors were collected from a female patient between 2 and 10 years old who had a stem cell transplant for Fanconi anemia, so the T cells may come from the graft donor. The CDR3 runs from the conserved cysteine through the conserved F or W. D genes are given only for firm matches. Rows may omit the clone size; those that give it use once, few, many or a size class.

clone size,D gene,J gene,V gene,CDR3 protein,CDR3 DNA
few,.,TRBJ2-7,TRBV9,CASSVDGTHPYEQYF,TGTGCCAGCAGCGTAGATGGTACTCATCCATACGAGCAGTACTTC
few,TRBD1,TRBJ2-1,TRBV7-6,CASSTRQGAVEKQFF,TGTGCCAGCAGCACCAGACAGGGGGCGGTTGAAAAGCAGTTCTTC
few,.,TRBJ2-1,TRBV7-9,CASSLAGGSNNEQFF,TGTGCCAGCAGCTTAGCGGGGGGCTCAAACAATGAGCAGTTCTTC
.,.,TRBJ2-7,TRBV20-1,CSASQGRVSREQYF,TGCAGTGCTAGTCAGGGCAGGGTGTCACGGGAGCAGTACTTC
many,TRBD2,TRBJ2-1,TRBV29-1,CSVKLAGGNYNEQFF,TGCAGCGTCAAACTAGCGGGGGGCAACTACAATGAGCAGTTCTTC
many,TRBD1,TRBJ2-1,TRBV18,CASSRETGFFDEQFF,TGTGCCAGCTCACGGGAGACAGGGTTTTTCGATGAGCAGTTCTTC
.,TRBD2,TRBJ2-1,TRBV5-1,CASSLAAAGENYNEQFF,TGCGCCAGCAGCTTGGCGGCGGCGGGAGAGAACTACAATGAGCAGTTCTTC
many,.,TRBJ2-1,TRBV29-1,CSVVLWGHRYNEQFF,TGCAGCGTTGTGTTGTGGGGTCACCGATACAATGAGCAGTTCTTC
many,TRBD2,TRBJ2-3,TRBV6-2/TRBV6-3,CASSPIFGTSVLGTDTQYF,TGTGCCAGCAGCCCTATATTCGGGACTAGCGTCCTCGGCACAGATACGCAGTATTTT
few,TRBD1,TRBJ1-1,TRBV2,CASRRGQPDTEAFF,TGTGCCAGCAGAAGGGGACAGCCGGACACTGAAGCTTTCTTT
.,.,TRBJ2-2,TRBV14,CASSQDPRRTRGSTGELFF,TGTGCCAGCAGCCAAGATCCCCGGCGGACGCGGGGCAGTACCGGGGAGCTGTTTTTT
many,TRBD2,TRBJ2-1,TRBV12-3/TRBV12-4,CASRLAGGRYEQFF,TGTGCCAGCAGACTAGCGGGGGGGCGGTATGAGCAGTTCTTC
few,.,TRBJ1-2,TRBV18,CASSRKEYYHGYTF,TGTGCCAGCTCACGGAAGGAGTACTATCATGGCTACACCTTC
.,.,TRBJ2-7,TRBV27,CASSSPSGLGVYEQYF,TGTGCCAGCAGTTCCCCTTCGGGACTGGGGGTCTACGAGCAGTACTTC
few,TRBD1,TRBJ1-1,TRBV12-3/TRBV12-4,CASSLGQGTTEAFF,TGTGCCAGCAGTTTGGGACAGGGAACGACTGAAGCTTTCTTT
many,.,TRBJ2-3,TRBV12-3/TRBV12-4,CASSLGPTGGSTDTQYF,TGTGCCAGCAGTTTAGGACCGACAGGAGGTTCCACAGATACGCAGTATTTT
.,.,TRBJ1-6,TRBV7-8,CASSLGAQGRTLHF,TGTGCCAGCAGCTTAGGGGCTCAGGGCCGGACCCTCCACTTT
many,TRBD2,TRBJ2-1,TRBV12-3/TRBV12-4,CASSLGLAEGDERFF,TGTGCCAGCAGTTTAGGGCTAGCGGAAGGGGATGAGCGGTTCTTC
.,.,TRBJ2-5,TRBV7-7,CASSLGASRVETQYF,TGTGCTAGCAGCTTAGGCGCGTCGAGGGTGGAGACCCAGTACTTC
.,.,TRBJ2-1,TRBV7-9,CASSLAIGGPSQNEQFF,TGTGCCAGCAGCTTAGCGATAGGGGGGCCCTCCCAGAATGAGCAGTTCTTC
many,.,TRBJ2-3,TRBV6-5,CASSYRGGTDTQYF,TGTGCCAGCAGTTACAGGGGGGGCACAGATACGCAGTATTTT
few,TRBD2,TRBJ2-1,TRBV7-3,CASSLVSGGAGEQFF,TGTGCCAGCAGCTTAGTAAGCGGGGGGGCCGGTGAGCAGTTCTTC
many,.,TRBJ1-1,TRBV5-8,CASSSRQQVSNTEAFF,TGTGCCAGCAGCTCTCGACAACAGGTCTCGAACACTGAAGCTTTCTTT
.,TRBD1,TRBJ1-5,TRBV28,CASSRGTGHNQPQHF,TGTGCCAGCAGCCGGGGGACAGGGCATAATCAGCCCCAGCATTTT
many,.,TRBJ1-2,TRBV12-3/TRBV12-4,CASATGLYGYTF,TGTGCCAGTGCGACAGGCCTATATGGCTACACCTTC
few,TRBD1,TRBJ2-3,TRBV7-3,CASSLKTGAGTDTQYF,TGTGCCAGCAGCCTAAAGACAGGGGCTGGCACAGATACGCAGTATTTT
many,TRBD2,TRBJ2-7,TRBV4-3,CASSQDGIASGSYEQYF,TGCGCCAGCAGCCAAGATGGGATCGCTAGCGGTTCCTACGAGCAGTACTTC
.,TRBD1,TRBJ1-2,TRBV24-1,CATSDAKTGTGYGYTF,TGTGCCACCAGTGACGCCAAAACCGGGACAGGGTATGGCTACACCTTC
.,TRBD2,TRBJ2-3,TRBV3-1,CASSQDVRSGGDTQYF,TGTGCCAGCAGCCAAGACGTAAGGAGCGGGGGGGATACGCAGTATTTT
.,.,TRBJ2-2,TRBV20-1,CSASIGFTGELFF,TGCAGTGCTAGTATCGGTTTCACCGGGGAGCTGTTTTTT
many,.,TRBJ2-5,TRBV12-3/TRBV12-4,CASTAGTFETQYF,TGTGCCAGCACCGCCGGGACTTTTGAGACCCAGTACTTC
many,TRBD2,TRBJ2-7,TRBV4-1,CASSGLAGAYEQYF,TGCGCCAGCAGCGGACTAGCGGGAGCTTACGAGCAGTACTTC
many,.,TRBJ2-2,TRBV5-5,CASSSDPGELFF,TGTGCCAGCAGCTCGGACCCCGGGGAGCTGTTTTTT
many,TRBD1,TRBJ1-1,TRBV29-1,CSAQQGANTEAFF,TGCAGCGCCCAACAGGGGGCGAACACTGAAGCTTTCTTT
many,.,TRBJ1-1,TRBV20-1,CSAREGGRDTEAFF,TGCAGTGCTAGGGAAGGGGGAAGGGACACTGAAGCTTTCTTT
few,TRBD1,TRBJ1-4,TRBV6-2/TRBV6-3,CASSRPGGAGEKLFF,TGTGCCAGCAGTCGTCCAGGGGGCGCGGGTGAAAAACTGTTTTTT
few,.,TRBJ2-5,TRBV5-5,CASRPSAGTQYF,TGTGCCAGCCGCCCCTCCGCCGGGACCCAGTACTTC
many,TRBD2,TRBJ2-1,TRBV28,CASSLIGTSGGAYGEQFF,TGTGCCAGCAGTTTAATCGGGACTAGCGGGGGGGCCTATGGTGAGCAGTTCTTC
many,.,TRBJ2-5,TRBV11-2,CASSLWETQYF,TGTGCCAGCAGCTTGTGGGAGACCCAGTACTTC
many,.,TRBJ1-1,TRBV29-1,CSGGRGITEAFF,TGCAGCGGGGGACGGGGAATCACTGAAGCTTTCTTT
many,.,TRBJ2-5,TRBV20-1,CSARDIAGGWETQYF,TGCAGTGCTAGAGACATAGCCGGTGGCTGGGAGACCCAGTACTTC